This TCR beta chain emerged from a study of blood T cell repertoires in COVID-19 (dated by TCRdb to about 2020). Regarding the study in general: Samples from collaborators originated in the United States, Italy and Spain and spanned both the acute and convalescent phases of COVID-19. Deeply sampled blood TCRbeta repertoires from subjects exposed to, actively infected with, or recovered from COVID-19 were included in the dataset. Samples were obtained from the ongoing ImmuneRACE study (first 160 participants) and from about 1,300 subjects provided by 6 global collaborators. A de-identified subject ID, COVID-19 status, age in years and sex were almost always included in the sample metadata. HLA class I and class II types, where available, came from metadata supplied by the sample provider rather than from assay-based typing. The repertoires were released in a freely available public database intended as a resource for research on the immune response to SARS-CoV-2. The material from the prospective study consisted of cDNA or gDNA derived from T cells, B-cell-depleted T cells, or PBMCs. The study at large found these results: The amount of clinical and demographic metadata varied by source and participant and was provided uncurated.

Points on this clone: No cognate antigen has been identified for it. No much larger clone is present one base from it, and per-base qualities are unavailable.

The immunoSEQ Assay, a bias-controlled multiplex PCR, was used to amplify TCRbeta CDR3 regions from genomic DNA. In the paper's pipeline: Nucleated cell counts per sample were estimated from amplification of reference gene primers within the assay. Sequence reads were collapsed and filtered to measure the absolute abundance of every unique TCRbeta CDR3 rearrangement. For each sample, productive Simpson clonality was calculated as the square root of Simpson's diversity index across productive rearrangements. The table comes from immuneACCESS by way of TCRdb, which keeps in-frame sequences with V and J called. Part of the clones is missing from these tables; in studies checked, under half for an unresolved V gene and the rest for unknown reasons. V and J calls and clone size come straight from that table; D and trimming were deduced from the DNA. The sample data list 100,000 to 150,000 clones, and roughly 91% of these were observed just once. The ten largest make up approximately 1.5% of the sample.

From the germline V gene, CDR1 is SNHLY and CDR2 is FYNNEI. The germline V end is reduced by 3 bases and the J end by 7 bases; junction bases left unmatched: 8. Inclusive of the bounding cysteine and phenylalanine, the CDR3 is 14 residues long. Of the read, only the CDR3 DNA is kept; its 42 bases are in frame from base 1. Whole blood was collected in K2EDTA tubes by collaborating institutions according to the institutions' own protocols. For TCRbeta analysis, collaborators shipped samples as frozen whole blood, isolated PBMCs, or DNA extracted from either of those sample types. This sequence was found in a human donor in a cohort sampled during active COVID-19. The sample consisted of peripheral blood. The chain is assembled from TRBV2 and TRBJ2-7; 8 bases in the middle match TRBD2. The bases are TGTGCCAGCAGTGATCGGGCGGGAGGCGGTGAGCAGTACTTC. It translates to CASSDRAGGGEQYF.